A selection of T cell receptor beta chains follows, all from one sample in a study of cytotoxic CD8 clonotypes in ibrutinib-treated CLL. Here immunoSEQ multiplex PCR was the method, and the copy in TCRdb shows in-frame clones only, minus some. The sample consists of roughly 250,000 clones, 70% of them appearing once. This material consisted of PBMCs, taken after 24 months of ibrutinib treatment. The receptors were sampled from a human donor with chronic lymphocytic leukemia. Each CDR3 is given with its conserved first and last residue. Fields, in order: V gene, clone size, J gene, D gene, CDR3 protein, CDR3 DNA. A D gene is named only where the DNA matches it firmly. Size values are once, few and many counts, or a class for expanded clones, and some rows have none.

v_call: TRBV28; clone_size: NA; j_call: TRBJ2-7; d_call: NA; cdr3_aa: CASSHSYEQYF; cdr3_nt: TGTGCCAGCTCGCATTCCTACGAGCAGTACTTC
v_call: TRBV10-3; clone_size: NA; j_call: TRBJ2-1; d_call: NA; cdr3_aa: CAISGAVHEQFF; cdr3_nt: TGTGCCATCAGTGGAGCGGTCCATGAGCAGTTCTTC
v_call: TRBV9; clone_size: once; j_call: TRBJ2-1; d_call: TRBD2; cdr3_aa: CASSVVGKREVYNEQFF; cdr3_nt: TGTGCCAGCAGCGTAGTGGGGAAGCGGGAGGTATACAATGAGCAGTTCTTC
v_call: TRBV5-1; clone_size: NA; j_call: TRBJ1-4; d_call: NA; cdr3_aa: CASTMGSGDPQWGEKLFF; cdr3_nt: TGCGCCAGCACCATGGGGTCTGGGGACCCTCAATGGGGTGAAAAACTGTTTTTT
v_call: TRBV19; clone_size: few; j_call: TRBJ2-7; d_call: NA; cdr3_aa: CASSMYSSYEQYF; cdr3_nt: TGTGCCAGTAGTATGTACAGTTCCTACGAGCAGTACTTC
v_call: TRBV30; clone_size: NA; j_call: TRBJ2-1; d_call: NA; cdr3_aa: CAWSVHRPNEQFF; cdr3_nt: TGTGCCTGGAGTGTACACAGACCAAATGAGCAGTTCTTC
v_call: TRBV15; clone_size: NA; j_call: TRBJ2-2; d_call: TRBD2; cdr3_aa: CATGGAGGNTGELFF; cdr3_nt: TGTGCCACAGGCGGAGCGGGAGGAAACACCGGGGAGCTGTTTTTT
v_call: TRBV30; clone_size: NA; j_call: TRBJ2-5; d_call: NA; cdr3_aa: CAWSVLGGGRETQYF; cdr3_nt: TGTGCCTGGAGTGTACTAGGGGGAGGACGGGAGACCCAGTACTTC
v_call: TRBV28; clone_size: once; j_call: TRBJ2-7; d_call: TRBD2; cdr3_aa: CASSRPGLAAYEQYF; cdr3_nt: TGTGCCAGCAGCCGCCCGGGACTAGCGGCCTACGAGCAGTACTTC
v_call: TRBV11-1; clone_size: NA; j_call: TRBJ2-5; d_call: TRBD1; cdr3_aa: CASSKGGTGTQETQYF; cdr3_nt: TGTGCCAGCAGCAAAGGGGGGACAGGGACACAAGAGACCCAGTACTTC
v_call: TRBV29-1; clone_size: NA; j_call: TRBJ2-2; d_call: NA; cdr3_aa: CSAQGTGELFF; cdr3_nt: TGCAGCGCCCAGGGAACCGGGGAGCTGTTTTTT